This T cell receptor (beta chain) was found in a study of cytomegalovirus exposure and HLA in healthy donors. This clone was recorded once. The CDR3 is 15 residues long. Looked up from germline, CDR1 is MNHNY and CDR2 is SVGAGI (reference sequence). V gave up 1 base and J gave up 3 bases; unmatched junction bases: 3. PCR amplification relied on 60 Vbeta primers (plus 13 Jbeta primers). The repertoire was sequenced with immunoSEQ multiplex PCR; TCRdb's copy has only in-frame clones and lacks some. The sample includes approximately 81,000 clones, 74% seen only once; the top ten take under 7.5%. This sequence originates from a woman in her fifties or sixties in good health and CMV-seropositive. The chain recombines TRBV6-6 with TRBJ2-5, with TRBD2 matching 9 bases. Sequences were obtained from PBMCs. CDR3 DNA sequence: TGTGCCAGCAGTTACTGGGGCGGGAGGGAAGAGACCCAGTACTTC. It yields the protein CASSYWGGREETQYF.